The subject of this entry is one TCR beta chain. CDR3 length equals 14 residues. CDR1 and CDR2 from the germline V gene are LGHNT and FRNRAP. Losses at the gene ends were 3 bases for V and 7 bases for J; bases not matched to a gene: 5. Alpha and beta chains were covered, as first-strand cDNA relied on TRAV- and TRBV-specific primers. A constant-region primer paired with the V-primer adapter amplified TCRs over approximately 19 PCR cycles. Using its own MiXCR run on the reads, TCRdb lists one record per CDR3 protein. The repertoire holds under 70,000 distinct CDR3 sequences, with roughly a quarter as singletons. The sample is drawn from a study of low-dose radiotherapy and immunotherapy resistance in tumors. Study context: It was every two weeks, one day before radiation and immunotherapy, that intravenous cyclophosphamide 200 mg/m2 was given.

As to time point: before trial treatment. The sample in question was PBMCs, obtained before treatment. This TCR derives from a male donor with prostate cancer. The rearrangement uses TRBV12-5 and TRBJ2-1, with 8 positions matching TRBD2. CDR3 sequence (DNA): TGTGCTAGTGGTTTTCACGGGGGGGCGAATGAGCAGTTCTTC. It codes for CASGFHGGANEQFF.